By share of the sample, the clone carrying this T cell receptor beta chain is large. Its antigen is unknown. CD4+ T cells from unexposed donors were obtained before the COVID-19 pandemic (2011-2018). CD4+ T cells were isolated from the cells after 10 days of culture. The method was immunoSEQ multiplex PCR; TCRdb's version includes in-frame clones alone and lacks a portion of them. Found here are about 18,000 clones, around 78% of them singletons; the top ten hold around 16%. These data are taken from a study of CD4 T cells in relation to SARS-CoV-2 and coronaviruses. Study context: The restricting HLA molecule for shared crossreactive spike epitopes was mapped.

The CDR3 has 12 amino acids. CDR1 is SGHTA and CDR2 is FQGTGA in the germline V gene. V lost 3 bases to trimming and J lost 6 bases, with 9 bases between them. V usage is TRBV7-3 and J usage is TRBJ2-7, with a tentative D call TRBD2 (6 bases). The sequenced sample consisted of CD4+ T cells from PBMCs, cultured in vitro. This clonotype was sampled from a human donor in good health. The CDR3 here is CASSFYGGEQYF. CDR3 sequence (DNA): TGTGCCAGCAGCTTTTACGGGGGCGAGCAGTACTTC.